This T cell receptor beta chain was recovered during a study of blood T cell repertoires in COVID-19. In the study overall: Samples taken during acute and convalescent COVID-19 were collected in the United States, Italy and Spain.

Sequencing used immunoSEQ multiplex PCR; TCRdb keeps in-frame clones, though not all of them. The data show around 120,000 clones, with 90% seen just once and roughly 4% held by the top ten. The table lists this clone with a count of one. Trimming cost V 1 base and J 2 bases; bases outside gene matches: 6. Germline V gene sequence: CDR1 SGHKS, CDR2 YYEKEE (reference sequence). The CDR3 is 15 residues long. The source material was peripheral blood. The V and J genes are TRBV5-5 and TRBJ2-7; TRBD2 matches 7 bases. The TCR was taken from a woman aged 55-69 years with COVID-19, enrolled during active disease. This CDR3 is CASSLYSGATYEQYF. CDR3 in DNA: TGTGCCAGCAGCTTGTACAGCGGGGCTACCTACGAGCAGTACTTC.